This is a list of T cell receptor beta chains from one sample in a study of blood T cell repertoires in COVID-19. The table came from immunoSEQ multiplex PCR; TCRdb's copy has only in-frame clones and leaves some out. This table has some 270,000 clones, roughly four fifths appearing once. What was sequenced was PBMCs or T cells enriched from blood (not recorded which). The receptor set was obtained from a man between 50 and 59 years old who had recovered from COVID-19. Both conserved end residues are part of each CDR3.

j_call	v_call	cdr3_aa
TRBJ2-1	TRBV30	CARGESSYNEQFF
TRBJ2-3	TRBV9	CASSVGQGARSQYF
TRBJ2-7	TRBV5-1	CASSLNLTEVPYEQYF
TRBJ1-2	TRBV10-3	CAISEPGQTSYGYTF
TRBJ2-7	TRBV7-8	CASSLAGSYEQYF
TRBJ2-7	TRBV28	CASSLSLAGAYEQYF
TRBJ2-5	TRBV4-1	CASSQEGTVRETQYF
TRBJ2-2	TRBV7-9	CASSPQGARDTGELFF
TRBJ2-3	TRBV5-4	CASSPPGLAKLDTQYF
TRBJ2-7	TRBV11-1	CASSLGGGYEQYF
TRBJ2-7	TRBV15	CATSPSLPGGPGEQYF
TRBJ1-4	TRBV3-1/TRBV3-2	CASSHRQGSNEKLFF
TRBJ2-7	TRBV5-1	CASSKDRPYEQYF
TRBJ2-7	TRBV2	CASKSGTGAYEQYF
TRBJ1-2	TRBV15	CATSQGEYGYTF
TRBJ2-3	TRBV19	CASSVGTGRSTDTQYF
TRBJ1-6	TRBV3-1/TRBV3-2	CASSQVAPRGQGLGSPLHF
TRBJ2-4	TRBV5-4	CASSSTGGNIQYF
TRBJ1-3	TRBV6-5	CASRTGVAGNTIYF
TRBJ1-1	TRBV11-2	CASSPIGSEAFF
TRBJ2-7	TRBV5-8	CASSPTTGSRAEQYF
TRBJ2-7	TRBV11-3	CASSHGTGRSYEQYF
TRBJ2-1	TRBV10-3	CAITRRGEGDRNEQFF
TRBJ1-2	TRBV27	CASRPWEEGKRGYTF
TRBJ2-3	TRBV9	CASSPRLGGYTDTQYF
TRBJ2-1	TRBV6-5	CASRTGPGEQFF
TRBJ1-6	TRBV27	CASSPAGAGNSPLHF
TRBJ2-7	TRBV6-2/TRBV6-3	CASSIGLGQKDYEQYF
TRBJ1-5	TRBV10-3	CAISVRHTDQPQHF
TRBJ2-7	TRBV11-1	CASTSHPGLAPYEQYF
TRBJ1-2	TRBV5-1	CASSLIAGGNYGYTF
TRBJ1-1	TRBV3-1/TRBV3-2	CASSEGGGTEAFF
TRBJ2-7	TRBV6-6	CASNQPGGHYEQYF
TRBJ1-5	TRBV3-1/TRBV3-2	CASSPSGYSQPQHF
TRBJ1-6	TRBV6-5	CASSYSPLPNSPLHF
TRBJ1-2	TRBV30	CAWSDADYGYTF
TRBJ1-2	TRBV6-5	CASSYAGLSYYGYTF
TRBJ2-7	TRBV5-8	CASSLTTRRGLEQYF
TRBJ2-7	TRBV2	CASQNQGGSSYEQYF
TRBJ1-1	TRBV2	CASRAYGVGTEAFF
TRBJ1-2	TRBV7-8	CASSNGGIDGYTF
TRBJ2-2	TRBV19	CASSSGQVPTGELFF
TRBJ1-1	TRBV3-1/TRBV3-2	CASSQAGVAFF
TRBJ2-7	TRBV19	CASRRDRAGEQYF
TRBJ1-5	TRBV7-2	CASSLDMSAYNQPQHF
TRBJ1-6	TRBV2	CATARDSISPLHF
TRBJ2-3	TRBV24-1	CATSERGTTTDTQYF
TRBJ1-4	TRBV23-1	CASSQPSSVTNEKLFF
TRBJ1-6	TRBV19	CAASEARGSPLHF
TRBJ2-5	TRBV3-1/TRBV3-2	CASSPSGVGETQYF
TRBJ1-5	TRBV4-2	CASSGLGGGKPQHF
TRBJ2-7	TRBV6-2/TRBV6-3	CASSTGLLHHEQYF
TRBJ2-5	TRBV10-2	CASSDPGLAGETQYF
TRBJ2-7	TRBV3-1/TRBV3-2	CASSQGNSGLYEQYF
TRBJ1-5	TRBV19	CASSLEGQYNQPQHF